The 25 T cell receptor beta chains listed next were all sequenced from one sample in a study of blood T cell repertoires in COVID-19. The method was immunoSEQ multiplex PCR; TCRdb's version includes in-frame clones alone and lacks a portion of them. Here the sample spans around 240,000 clones, approximately 83% being singletons. The sequenced material came from PBMCs or T cells enriched from blood (not recorded which). The receptor source for this set is a woman aged 50 to 65 who had recovered from COVID-19.

The chain couples TRBV9 to TRBJ2-3; 7 bases map to TRBD2. The V segment lost 2 bases and the J segment 2 bases; nucleotides outside the gene matches: 8. CDR1 and CDR2 from the germline V gene are SGDLS and YYNGEE. This CDR3 region has 16 residues. The CDR3 nucleotides are TGTGCCAGCAGCGTTGGTCCGGGACTACCCACAGATACGCAGTATTTT. This codes for CASSVGPGLPTDTQYF.

The J gene is TRBJ2-3, the V gene TRBV9; 7 positions agree with TRBD2. With 0 bases clipped from V and 3 bases from J, the junction kept 7 bases outside the gene matches. CDR3 length equals 16 residues. Germline CDR1 reads SGDLS; CDR2 reads YYNGEE. CDR3 region: CASSVGASGKTDTQYF. The CDR3 DNA is TGTGCCAGCAGCGTAGGAGCTAGCGGCAAGACAGATACGCAGTATTTT.

This chain links TRBV21-1 with TRBJ1-1. TRBV21-1 is tagged as a pseudogene. The CDR3 contains 22 residues. CDR3 nucleotides: TGTGCCAGCAGCAAAGCGGAAATCGAAATAGACGTCGGCGGCCCCGAACGCACTGAAGCTTTCTTT. Encoded protein: CASSKAEIEIDVGGPERTEAFF.

This clone appeared a single time. The rearrangement uses TRBV27 and TRBJ1-1; 10 nucleotides agree with TRBD1. Germline lookup yields CDR1 MNHEY and CDR2 SMNVEV (reference sequence). This CDR3 has 12 residues. Losses at the gene ends were 9 bases for V and 4 bases for J; bases not matched to a gene: 2. CDR3 nucleotide sequence: TGTGCCAGTAGGACAGGGGGCACTGAAGCTTTCTTT. Its protein is CASRTGGTEAFF.

The chain recombines TRBV10-3 with TRBJ1-2; 7 nucleotides align to TRBD1. The V and J ends lost 6 bases and 0 bases, in that order; junction bases with no gene match: 4. CDR3 length equals 14 residues. Germline lookup yields CDR1 ENHRY and CDR2 SYGVKD. The CDR3 coding sequence is TGTGCCATCAGCCGGGACAGCACTAACTATGGCTACACCTTC. Amino acid sequence: CAISRDSTNYGYTF.

V usage is TRBV28 and J usage is TRBJ1-5; D may be TRBD1 (5 bases). The germline CDR1 and CDR2 sequences are MDHEN and SYDVKM. The CDR3 covers 14 residues. V lost 4 bases, J lost 3 bases, and 10 bases lay in between. The DNA for the CDR3 is TGTGCCAGCAGTTACCAGGGAAACAATCAGCCCCAGCATTTT. Protein product: CASSYQGNNQPQHF.

The chain is built from TRBV18 and TRBJ1-4, with 8 bases aligning to TRBD1. The CDR3 runs 17 residues. After removal of 3 bases from V and 6 bases from J, the junction contained 12 bases not matched to a gene. Germline assignment: CDR1 KGHSH and CDR2 LQKENI. The CDR3 is CASSPLGQGTRYEKLFF. The CDR3 coding sequence is TGTGCCAGCTCACCGCTAGGACAGGGAACGAGATATGAAAAACTGTTTTTT.

This chain joins TRBV29-1 and TRBJ2-3; 11 bases align to TRBD2. The CDR3 loop spans 15 amino acids. Trimming removed 7 bases from V and 1 base from J; junction bases left unmatched: 7. Germline values: CDR1 SQVTM, CDR2 ANQGSEA. In DNA, the CDR3 is TGCAGCGGGGACGGGACTAGCGGACGCACAGATACGCAGTATTTT. Its protein product is CSGDGTSGRTDTQYF.

This chain links TRBV6-5 with TRBJ1-5; D is unclear. Trimming took 6 bases from V and 2 from J, leaving 14 bases between them. This CDR3 comprises 15 residues. CDR1 is MNHEY and CDR2 is SVGAGI in the germline V gene. DNA of the CDR3: TGTGCCAGCAGCCAAGCGGGGATGGGCAATCAGCCCCAGCATTTT. As protein: CASSQAGMGNQPQHF.

CDR3: CASSQRGLAGGRSTDTQYF. CDR3 in DNA: TGTGCCAGCAGCCAACGAGGGCTAGCGGGAGGAAGAAGCACAGATACGCAGTATTTT. V is TRBV14 and J is TRBJ2-3, with 11 nucleotides matching TRBD2. The CDR3 loop spans 19 amino acids. Germline CDR1 SGHDN, CDR2 FVKESK. V shed 2 bases, J shed 0 bases, and the junction held 10 bases outside the gene matches.

The chain recombines TRBV6-2 or TRBV6-3 with TRBJ1-1, with D uncertain. Germline CDR1 MNHEY, CDR2 SVGEGT. V lost 5 bases, J lost 0 bases, and 7 bases lay in between. CDR3 length: 13 amino acids. CDR3 DNA: TGTGCCAGCAGTAACGGGTTGAACACTGAAGCTTTCTTT. Translation gives CASSNGLNTEAFF.

The genes are TRBV6-5 and TRBJ1-1, with D maybe TRBD1 (5 bases). Trimming stripped 2 bases from V and 4 bases from J, with 8 bases between. The germline V gene encodes CDR1 MNHEY and CDR2 SVGAGI. CDR3 length equals 13 residues. CDR3 residues: CASSYQGSTEAFF. CDR3 in DNA: TGTGCCAGCAGTTACCAGGGTTCCACTGAAGCTTTCTTT.

This sequence joins TRBV5-4 and TRBJ2-3, with D perhaps TRBD1 (6 bases). Germline assignment: CDR1 SGHNT and CDR2 YYREEE (reference sequence). The ends were cut back, 1 base at V and 6 bases at J, with 9 bases in the middle. The CDR3 totals 13 residues. The CDR3 sequence: CASSLNREDTQYF. The CDR3 coding sequence is TGTGCCAGCAGCTTGAACAGGGAGGATACGCAGTATTTT.

The V call is TRBV2, the J call TRBJ1-4; D unclear. The germline CDR1 and CDR2 sequences are SNHLY and FYNNEI. Trimming shortened V by 8 bases and J by 3 bases, and 10 bases separated the two germline ends. CDR3 length: 13 residues. The CDR3: CASAQTSNEKLFF. CDR3 DNA: TGTGCCAGCGCACAGACATCTAATGAAAAACTGTTTTTT.

The chain recombines TRBV3-1 (or the pseudogene TRBV3-2) with TRBJ2-7; D unclear. CDR1 and CDR2 from the germline V gene are LGHDT and YNNKEL (reference sequence). The CDR3 contains 12 residues. Deletions cut 4 bases from V and 3 bases from J, with 7 bases between. The CDR3 sequence: CASSLGIYEQYF. DNA for the CDR3: TGTGCCAGCAGCCTTGGCATCTACGAGCAGTACTTC.

The chain links TRBV28 to TRBJ2-1, with D unclear. The V gene's germline CDR1 is MDHEN and CDR2 SYDVKM. Trimming took off 6 bases at V and 0 bases at J, with 12 bases between the two ends. The CDR3 length is 15 residues. The CDR3 bases are TGTGCCAGCAGCTCACACCCCAGCTCCTACAATGAGCAGTTCTTC. Translation gives CASSSHPSSYNEQFF.

This sequence joins TRBV20-1 and TRBJ2-7; 7 nucleotides match TRBD2. Germline V CDR1 and CDR2: DFQATT, SNEGSKA (reference sequence). CDR3 length: 14 amino acids. J was trimmed by 4 bases and V by 3 bases; bases with no gene match: 9. The CDR3 DNA sequence: TGCAGTGCTAGTGCTAGCGGTTGGGGATACGAGCAGTACTTC. It codes for CSASASGWGYEQYF.

The chain is built from TRBV28 and TRBJ2-2; 15 nucleotides agree with TRBD2. CDR3 size: 17 residues. Germline loops: CDR1 MDHEN, CDR2 SYDVKM. Unmatched junction bases numbered 3, after V lost 5 bases and J lost 2 bases. CDR3 DNA: TGTGCCAGCAGTAAGGGACTAGCGGGAGGTAACACCGGGGAGCTGTTTTTT. This codes for CASSKGLAGGNTGELFF.

The rearrangement uses TRBV6-5 and TRBJ2-7; 8 bases match TRBD1. V trimming: 8 bases; J trimming: 6 bases; junction bases outside the gene matches: 9. Germline CDR1 and CDR2: MNHEY and SVGAGI. This CDR3 comprises 13 residues. The CDR3, as DNA: TGTGCCAGCTCCGGACAGGGAACATTCGAGCAGTACTTC. Translated, it gives CASSGQGTFEQYF.

This chain links TRBV6-5 with TRBJ2-7; D perhaps matches TRBD1 (6 bases). The V end was cut by 0 bases, the J end by 0 bases, with 9 bases between. This CDR3 comprises 15 residues. CDR1 and CDR2 (germline): MNHEY, SVGAGI. CDR3 nucleotide sequence: TGTGCCAGCAGTTACTCGGACAGTTTCTCCTACGAGCAGTACTTC. Its protein product is CASSYSDSFSYEQYF.

V gene TRBV3-1 (or the pseudogene TRBV3-2) combines with J gene TRBJ1-5; D gene uncertain. Trimming left V 1 base short and J 6 bases short, with 7 bases between. Germline assignment: CDR1 LGHDT and CDR2 YNNKEL (reference sequence). This CDR3 spans 13 amino acids. The CDR3 sequence: CASSQVEGQPQHF. The CDR3 DNA reads as TGTGCCAGCAGCCAAGTCGAGGGTCAGCCCCAGCATTTT.

The chain has TRBV28 and TRBJ1-1, with D possibly matching TRBD1 (6 bases). This CDR3 region has 12 residues. Trimming shortened V by 8 bases and J by 8 bases, and 15 bases separated the two germline ends. Germline lookup yields CDR1 MDHEN and CDR2 SYDVKM. The CDR3: CASSALRGEAFF. CDR3 nucleotide sequence: TGTGCCAGCTCCGCCCTCAGGGGAGAAGCTTTCTTT.

CDR3 region: CASSKDTQFPYEQYF. CDR3 bases: TGTGCCAGCAGCAAGGACACTCAATTTCCCTACGAGCAGTACTTC. The chain joins TRBV7-2 to TRBJ2-7; TRBD1 is a possible D gene (5 bases). The germline gives CDR1 SGHTA, CDR2 FQGNSA. V was pared by 5 bases and J by 2 bases, with 16 bases between. This CDR3 has 15 amino acids.

The chain uses TRBV28 and TRBJ1-1; D remains ambiguous. V was shortened by 3 bases and J by 4 bases, with 9 bases between the two germline ends. This CDR3 has 13 residues. CDR1 is MDHEN and CDR2 is SYDVKM in the germline V gene. CDR3 region: CASSFPVGTEAFF. The CDR3, as DNA: TGTGCCAGCAGTTTTCCGGTTGGCACTGAAGCTTTCTTT.

The J gene is TRBJ2-1, the V gene TRBV10-2; 9 positions agree with TRBD1. Germline values: CDR1 WSHSY, CDR2 SAAADI. The junction had 9 bases not matched to a gene; V was cut back by 3 bases and J by 6 bases. The CDR3 is made up of 16 amino acids. CDR3 loop: CASSDPGQGLFNEQFF. Here the CDR3 DNA reads TGCGCCAGCAGTGACCCTGGACAGGGGTTGTTCAATGAGCAGTTCTTC.